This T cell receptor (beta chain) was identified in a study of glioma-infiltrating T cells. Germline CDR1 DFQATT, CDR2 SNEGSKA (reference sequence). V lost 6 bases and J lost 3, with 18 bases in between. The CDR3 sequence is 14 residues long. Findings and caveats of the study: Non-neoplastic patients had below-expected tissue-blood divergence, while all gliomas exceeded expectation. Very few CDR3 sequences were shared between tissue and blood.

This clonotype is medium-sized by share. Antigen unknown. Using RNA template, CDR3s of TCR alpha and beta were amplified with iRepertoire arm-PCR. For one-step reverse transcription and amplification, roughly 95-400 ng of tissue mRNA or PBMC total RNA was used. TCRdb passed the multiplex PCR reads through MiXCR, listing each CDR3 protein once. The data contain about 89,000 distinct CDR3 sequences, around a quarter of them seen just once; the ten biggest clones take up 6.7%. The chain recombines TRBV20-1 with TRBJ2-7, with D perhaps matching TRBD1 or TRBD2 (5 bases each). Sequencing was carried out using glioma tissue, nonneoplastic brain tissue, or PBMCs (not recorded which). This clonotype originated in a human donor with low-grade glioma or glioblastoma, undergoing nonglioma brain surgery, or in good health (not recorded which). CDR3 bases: TGCAGTGCCACCCCGACGGGACGAAACTACGAGCAGTACTTC. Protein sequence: CSATPTGRNYEQYF.